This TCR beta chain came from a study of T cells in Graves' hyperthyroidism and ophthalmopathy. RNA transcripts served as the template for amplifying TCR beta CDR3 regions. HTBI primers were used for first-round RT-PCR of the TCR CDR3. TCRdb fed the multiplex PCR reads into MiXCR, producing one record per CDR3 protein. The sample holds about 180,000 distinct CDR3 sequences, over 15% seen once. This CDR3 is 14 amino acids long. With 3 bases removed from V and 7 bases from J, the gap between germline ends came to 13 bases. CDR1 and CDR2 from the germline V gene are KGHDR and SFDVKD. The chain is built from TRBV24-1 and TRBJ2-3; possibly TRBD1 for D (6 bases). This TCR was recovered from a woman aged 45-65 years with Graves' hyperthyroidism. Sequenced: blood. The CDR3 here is CATSDHTGLHTQYF. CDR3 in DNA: TGTGCCACCAGTGATCATACAGGGCTCCATACGCAGTATTTT.